These 31 T cell receptor beta chains share one sample of origin, sequenced in a study of shared clonotypes between healthy human individuals. The repertoire was sequenced with immunoSEQ multiplex PCR; TCRdb's copy has only in-frame clones and lacks some. The data contain 600,000 to 800,000 clones, roughly 72% of them singletons. The sample taken for sequencing was memory CD4+ T cells sorted from blood. As to subset: CD45RA-negative fraction. These receptor sequences come from a woman in her thirties in good health.

This rearrangement joins TRBV18 to TRBJ2-7; TRBD2 matches at 8 bases. The germline gives CDR1 KGHSH, CDR2 LQKENI. V lost 4 bases and J lost 4; bases outside the gene matches: 9. The CDR3 contains 15 residues. CDR3 sequence (DNA): TGTGCCAGCTCACTTTCCAGCGGGAGCCCTTACGAGCAGTACTTC. Protein: CASSLSSGSPYEQYF.

The gene calls are TRBV5-8 and TRBJ2-5; either TRBD1 or TRBD2 may supply D (6 bases each). Germline CDR1 and CDR2: SGHTS and YDEGEE. Deletions cut 0 bases from V and 5 bases from J, with 14 bases between. The CDR3 loop spans 15 amino acids. The CDR3 here is CASSLVGGEEETQYF. Written as DNA, the CDR3 is TGTGCCAGCAGCTTGGTGGGGGGCGAGGAGGAGACCCAGTACTTC.

The sample holds one count of this clone. The V call is TRBV5-1, the J call TRBJ1-3; D remains unclear. The V gene lost 4 bases and the J gene lost 2 bases, with 13 bases spanning the gap. Germline V gene lookup returns CDR1 SGHRS and CDR2 YFSETQ. The CDR3 is 15 residues long. The DNA of the CDR3 is TGCGCCAGCAGCCTCATGGGGTTAGCTGGAAACACCATATATTTT. Amino acid sequence: CASSLMGLAGNTIYF.

This clone was seen a few times. The chain joins TRBV27 to TRBJ2-1; tentative D call: TRBD2 (6 bases). V lost 0 bases, J lost 13 bases, and 16 bases lay in between. The CDR3 length is 14 residues. CDR1 is MNHEY and CDR2 is SMNVEV in the germline V gene (reference sequence). This chain's CDR3 is CASSLSGSGGRQFF. The CDR3, as DNA: TGTGCCAGCAGTTTATCTGGCAGCGGAGGGCGACAGTTCTTC.

Only one count was recorded for this clone. The chain recombines TRBV27 with TRBJ2-1; D is uncertain. V was cut by 4 bases and J by 3 bases, with 7 bases left in between. CDR1 and CDR2 from the germline V gene are MNHEY and SMNVEV (reference sequence). The CDR3 extends over 13 amino acids. The CDR3 DNA is TGTGCCAGCAGTTCTGTCAACTACAATGAGCAGTTCTTC. Translated, it gives CASSSVNYNEQFF.

The chain carries TRBV10-3 and TRBJ2-3, with D maybe TRBD2 (6 bases). The V gene lost 4 bases and the J gene lost 0 bases, with 20 bases spanning the gap. The CDR3 is 18 amino acids. Germline values: CDR1 ENHRY, CDR2 SYGVKD. CDR3 sequence reads: CAISANRDFLASTDTQYF. The CDR3 region has the DNA TGTGCCATCAGTGCAAATAGGGACTTTCTAGCTAGCACAGATACGCAGTATTTT.

The genes are TRBV21-1 and TRBJ2-1; the D call TRBD1 from the table was never checked on the DNA. TRBV21-1 is a pseudogene locus. CDR3 length: 14 amino acids. CDR3 coding DNA: TGTGCCAGCAGCAAAGAGGGGTGGCGCAATGAGCAGTTCTTC. Amino acid sequence: CASSKEGWRNEQFF.

The chain employs TRBV28 and TRBJ1-4, with 7 bases matching TRBD1. V gave up 3 bases and J gave up 0 bases; unmatched junction bases: 4. The CDR3 runs to 16 residues. Germline CDR1 is MDHEN and CDR2 is SYDVKM. CDR3 DNA: TGTGCCAGCAGTTTGCCAGGGGGGACAACTAATGAAAAACTGTTTTTT. This gives the protein CASSLPGGTTNEKLFF.

This clone was observed a few times. This sequence joins TRBV7-9 and TRBJ2-1; D gene unclear. With 1 base removed from V and 10 bases from J, the gap between germline ends came to 17 bases. The germline V gene encodes CDR1 SEHNR and CDR2 FQNEAQ (reference sequence). The length of the CDR3 is 15 residues. The CDR3, as DNA: TGTGCCAGCAGCTTAGGTGGCGTCGAGGCGAAGGAGCAGTTCTTC. This codes for CASSLGGVEAKEQFF.

The chain has TRBV18 and TRBJ2-4; 9 bases are a match to TRBD2. Germline CDR1 KGHSH, CDR2 LQKENI. V gave up 5 bases and J gave up 0 bases; unmatched junction bases: 14. The CDR3 consists of 19 residues. In DNA form, the CDR3 reads TGTGCCAGCTCAAGCGCGGGAGGGACGGACGCCTTAGCCAAAAACATTCAGTACTTC. Translation gives CASSSAGGTDALAKNIQYF. Complete variable domain (other parts from reference TRBV18 and TRBJ2-4): NAGVMQNPRHLVRRRGQEARLRCSPMKGHSHVYWYRQLPEEGLKFMVYLQKENIIDESGMPKERFSAEFPKEGPSILRIQQVVRGDSAAYFCASSSAGGTDALAKNIQYFGAGTRLSVL.

This chain joins TRBV7-9 and TRBJ1-3; D not certain. The CDR3 totals 15 residues. Germline lookup yields CDR1 SEHNR and CDR2 FQNEAQ (reference sequence). V was shortened by 5 bases and J by 0 bases, with 11 bases between the two germline ends. The DNA of the CDR3 is TGTGCCAGCAGCCGGGAGGTCTACTCTGGAAACACCATATATTTT. It specifies CASSREVYSGNTIYF.

The chain carries TRBV5-8 and TRBJ1-5; D is undetermined. V was cut by 0 bases and J by 0 bases, with 13 bases left in between. The CDR3 totals 17 residues. Per the germline V gene, CDR1 is SGHTS and CDR2 is YDEGEE. CDR3 bases: TGTGCCAGCAGCTTGGATCCAGTGCGATATAGCAATCAGCCCCAGCATTTT. Its translation is CASSLDPVRYSNQPQHF.

This chain joins TRBV28 and TRBJ1-2; D remains ambiguous. Per germline, CDR1 MDHEN and CDR2 SYDVKM. There are 15 residues in the CDR3. V was clipped by 6 bases and J by 2 bases, with 16 bases between them. CDR3 residues: CASSPLGTINYGYTF. The CDR3 DNA follows: TGTGCCAGCAGCCCCCTAGGAACTATAAACTATGGCTACACCTTC.

The rearrangement joins TRBV19 to TRBJ1-4; a weak D match, TRBD1 (6 bases). The CDR3 loop spans 14 amino acids. CDR1 and CDR2 (germline): LNHDA, SQIVND (reference sequence). With 7 bases removed from V and 4 bases from J, the gap between germline ends came to 13 bases. Written as DNA, the CDR3 is TGTGCCAGTACCATCGACAGGCTTAATGAAAAACTGTTTTTT. Translating gives CASTIDRLNEKLFF.

This chain uses TRBV2 with TRBJ2-7; 10 bases agree with TRBD2. CDR3 length: 15 residues. The V gene's germline CDR1 is SNHLY and CDR2 FYNNEI. V was pared by 3 bases and J by 6 bases, with 8 bases of the junction left unmatched. Written as DNA, the CDR3 is TGTGCCAGCAGTGATGTGGCTAGCGGGAGTTTCGAGCAGTACTTC. This encodes CASSDVASGSFEQYF. Using reference TRBV2 and TRBJ2-7 for the parts outside the CDR3, the full variable domain is EPEVTQTPSHQVTQMGQEVILRCVPISNHLYFYWYRQILGQKVEFLVSFYNNEISEKSEIFDDQFSVERPDGSNFTLKIRSTKLEDSAMYFCASSDVASGSFEQYFGPGTRLTVT.

In regard to this clone: A read error may be the cause here, since a much bigger clone is one base away. The sample contains more than one DNA sequence encoding this CDR3. This chain connects TRBV27 to TRBJ1-3; no clear D. There are 13 residues in the CDR3. Germline loops: CDR1 MNHEY, CDR2 SMNVEV (reference sequence). V shed 5 bases and J shed 4 bases, with 9 bases lying between them. CDR3 protein: CASSPTGGNTIYF. The CDR3 nucleotides are TGTGCCAGCAGTCCCACGGGCGGAAACACCATATATTTT.

This chain uses TRBV2 with TRBJ2-3, with 9 nucleotides matching TRBD1. The CDR3 contains 14 residues. Losses at the gene ends were 5 bases for V and 5 bases for J; bases not matched to a gene: 5. The germline V gene encodes CDR1 SNHLY and CDR2 FYNNEI. The CDR3 reads CASSLTGGVDTQYF. In nucleotides, the CDR3 is TGTGCCAGCAGTTTGACAGGGGGTGTAGATACGCAGTATTTT.

The table lists this clone with a count of one. The rearrangement uses TRBV5-1 and TRBJ2-2; D call uncertain. The germline gives CDR1 SGHRS, CDR2 YFSETQ. This CDR3 contains 16 residues. V lost 0 bases and J lost 2, with 11 bases in between. The chain's CDR3 is CASSLAAAANTGELFF. CDR3 nucleotides: TGCGCCAGCAGCTTGGCGGCAGCCGCTAACACCGGGGAGCTGTTTTTT.

The J gene is TRBJ2-5, the V gene TRBV14; 11 positions agree with TRBD1. The trim removed 4 bases at V and 2 bases at J, leaving 6 bases unmatched. The CDR3 consists of 16 residues. CDR1 and CDR2 from the germline V gene are SGHDN and FVKESK. CDR3 residues: CASSPNRDRGQETQYF. CDR3 sequence (DNA): TGTGCCAGCAGCCCGAACCGGGACAGGGGGCAAGAGACCCAGTACTTC.

CDR3 region: CASSLGGGEGEQFF. CDR3 coding DNA: TGTGCCAGCAGCTTAGGTGGGGGGGAAGGCGAGCAGTTCTTC. This chain joins TRBV11-3 and TRBJ2-1, with 7 bases that match TRBD2. Trimming removed 1 base from V and 10 bases from J; junction bases left unmatched: 7. CDR1 and CDR2 from the germline V gene are SGHNT and YENEEA. The CDR3 is 14 amino acids.

CDR3 DNA sequence: TGTGCCAGCTCTCTCCAGGGAGGAAACTACGAGCAGTACTTC. Protein sequence: CASSLQGGNYEQYF. The chain combines TRBV2 with TRBJ2-7; perhaps TRBD2 as D (6 bases). The CDR3 sequence is 14 residues long. Germline V gene lookup returns CDR1 SNHLY and CDR2 FYNNEI. V lost 8 bases to trimming and J lost 3 bases, with 17 bases between them.

This clone was counted between two and nine times. The chain recombines TRBV7-2 with TRBJ2-1; 7 bases are shared with TRBD2. The CDR3 totals 16 residues. CDR1 is SGHTA and CDR2 is FQGNSA in the germline V gene. Germline trimming cut 6 bases from V and 5 bases from J; bases unmatched to any gene: 13. In nucleotides, the CDR3 is TGTGCCAGCAGGCCTCCTCTAGCGGCATTACACAATGAGCAGTTCTTC. It codes for CASRPPLAALHNEQFF.

This clone turned up a few times. The chain employs TRBV6-5 and TRBJ2-7; the D gene is possibly TRBD1 (6 bases). This CDR3 spans 15 amino acids. CDR1 MNHEY and CDR2 SVGAGI come from the germline V gene. Trimming took off 0 bases at V and 0 bases at J, with 9 bases between the two ends. The CDR3 nucleotides read TGTGCCAGCAGTTACTCCGGGACACACTCCTACGAGCAGTACTTC. It codes for CASSYSGTHSYEQYF.

This clone was detected only a few times. The chain combines TRBV5-1 with TRBJ2-7; 9 bases line up with TRBD2. The germline CDR1 and CDR2 sequences are SGHRS and YFSETQ. V gave up 2 bases and J gave up 4 bases; unmatched junction bases: 16. The CDR3 is 18 amino acids. CDR3 in DNA: TGCGCCAGCAGCTTCGGGGCTAGCGGGATGTCGTCACTTTACGAGCAGTACTTC. This sequence encodes CASSFGASGMSSLYEQYF.

The V gene is TRBV6-5, the J gene TRBJ1-1, with a weak D call TRBD1 (5 bases). Trimming left V 0 bases short and J 4 bases short, with 12 bases between. Per germline, CDR1 MNHEY and CDR2 SVGAGI. The CDR3 is 15 residues long. CDR3 nucleotide sequence: TGTGCCAGCAGTTACTCTCTAGGGGATGGCACTGAAGCTTTCTTT. Translation gives CASSYSLGDGTEAFF.

This clone was seen only once. The J gene is TRBJ1-5, the V gene TRBV30; D uncertain. V lost 6 bases and J 2 bases, leaving 11 bases between the germline ends. Germline-derived CDR1 and CDR2 are GTSNPN and SVGIG (reference sequence). CDR3 length: 13 residues. CDR3 protein: CACQFGGNQPQHF. CDR3 nucleotide sequence: TGTGCCTGCCAATTTGGGGGCAATCAGCCCCAGCATTTT. Complete variable domain (other parts from reference TRBV30 and TRBJ1-5): SQTIHQWPATLVQPVGSPLSLECTVEGTSNPNLYWYRQAAGRGLQLLFYSVGIGQISSEVPQNLSASRPQDRQFILSSKKLLLSDSGFYLCACQFGGNQPQHFGDGTRLSIL.

V gene TRBV18 combines with J gene TRBJ2-5, with 7 bases aligning to TRBD1. From germline, CDR1 is KGHSH and CDR2 LQKENI. The CDR3 runs to 14 residues. The ends lost 5 bases at V and 2 bases at J; junction bases unmatched: 5. CDR3 loop: CASSSNRGQETQYF. Written as DNA, the CDR3 is TGTGCCAGCTCATCGAACAGGGGTCAAGAGACCCAGTACTTC.

J is TRBJ2-1 and V is TRBV11-2; TRBD1 is a possible D gene (6 bases). Trimming removed 1 base at V and 6 bases at J, with 13 bases between. There are 15 residues in the CDR3. Germline V gives CDR1 SGHAT, CDR2 FQNNGV. The CDR3 coding sequence is TGTGCCAGCAGCTTAGCCAGGGGTACGTCCAATGAGCAGTTCTTC. It yields the protein CASSLARGTSNEQFF.

This clone has just one count. The chain is built from TRBV11-2 and TRBJ2-1; TRBD1 aligns across 11 bases. CDR3 length equals 15 residues. The germline gives CDR1 SGHAT, CDR2 FQNNGV. V dropped 3 bases and J dropped 5; count of bases not matched to a gene: 3. CDR3 nucleotide sequence: TGTGCCAGCAGCTTCGGACAGGGGGCCAACAATGAGCAGTTCTTC. This encodes CASSFGQGANNEQFF.

The chain carries TRBV6-5 and TRBJ1-2, with TRBD1 matching 9 bases. This CDR3 is 14 amino acids long. Germline V lookup: CDR1 MNHEY, CDR2 SVGAGI. J gave up 13 bases and V 0 bases, and 9 bases lay outside the gene matches. CDR3 protein: CASSYSIGTGTLTF. The CDR3 bases are TGTGCCAGCAGTTACTCAATCGGGACAGGGACCCTCACCTTC.

This clone was picked up many times. The chain uses TRBV29-1 and TRBJ2-1, with 14 bases that match TRBD2. V dropped 4 bases and J dropped 6; count of bases not matched to a gene: 11. The CDR3 runs 17 residues. Germline loops: CDR1 SQVTM, CDR2 ANQGSEA. The CDR3 sequence is CSVAGTSGRGGPNEQFF. CDR3 nucleotide sequence: TGCAGCGTTGCGGGGACTAGCGGGAGAGGGGGTCCCAATGAGCAGTTCTTC.